These 32 T cell receptor beta chains share one sample of origin, sequenced in a study of technical replicates of blood from a handful of donors. Assay: immunoSEQ multiplex PCR; the TCRdb copy retains only in-frame clones and omits some. This repertoire shows 62,000 or so clones, around 87% found once; its top ten account for approximately 4.9%. Sequenced input: PBMCs. These receptors all come from a human donor in good health. Some clones in this sample may be carry-over from other donors' samples.

This rearrangement joins TRBV9 to TRBJ2-7, with 8 positions matching TRBD2. The CDR3 has 16 amino acids. Unmatched junction bases numbered 7, after V lost 1 base and J lost 1 base. Germline CDR1 is SGDLS and CDR2 is YYNGEE. The CDR3 is CASSVSPAGGSYEQYF. The CDR3 DNA is TGTGCCAGCAGCGTATCCCCGGCGGGGGGATCCTACGAGCAGTACTTC.

Only one count was recorded for this clone. The genes are TRBV18 and TRBJ2-2; no reliable D call. The V end was cut by 3 bases, the J end by 4 bases, with 3 bases between. The CDR3 is 12 residues long. Germline CDR1 and CDR2: KGHSH and LQKENI. CDR3 nucleotides: TGTGCCAGCTCACCCTCCACCGGGGAGCTGTTTTTT. Translation gives CASSPSTGELFF.

This clone has only one observation. V gene TRBV2 combines with J gene TRBJ1-1; no definite D call. Germline assignment: CDR1 SNHLY and CDR2 FYNNEI. The CDR3 length is 12 residues. This CDR3 is CAERVGNTEAFF. The DNA of the CDR3 is TGTGCAGAGAGGGTGGGGAACACTGAAGCTTTCTTT.

This chain joins TRBV13 and TRBJ1-6, with TRBD1 as a possible D gene (6 bases). The CDR3 spans 14 residues. The germline V gene has CDR1 PRHDT and CDR2 FYEKMQ (reference sequence). V was clipped by 4 bases and J by 9 bases, with 13 bases between them. CDR3 sequence (DNA): TGTGCCAGCAGCTCGGGACATACACTTTCACCCCTCCACTTT. Protein sequence: CASSSGHTLSPLHF.

This chain links TRBV5-5 with TRBJ2-4, with 12 bases aligning to TRBD1. The CDR3 extends over 16 amino acids. Trimming took 4 bases from V and 2 from J; bases not matched to a gene: 4. The germline V gene has CDR1 SGHKS and CDR2 YYEKEE (reference sequence). This CDR3 is CASSMGQGASKNIQYF. CDR3 DNA sequence: TGTGCCAGCAGCATGGGACAGGGGGCGTCCAAAAACATTCAGTACTTC. Looking up the rest from reference TRBV5-5 and TRBJ2-4 gives the full variable domain: DAGVTQSPTHLIKTRGQQVTLRCSPISGHKSVSWYQQVLGQGPQFIFQYYEKEERGRGNFPDRFSARQFPNYSSELNVNALLLGDSALYLCASSMGQGASKNIQYFGAGTRLSVL.

This clone occurred once. The V and J genes are TRBV5-1 and TRBJ2-7; D possibly corresponds to TRBD1 (7 bases). Trimming removed 4 bases from V and 0 bases from J, with 17 bases in between. The CDR3 has 16 amino acids. Germline V gives CDR1 SGHRS, CDR2 YFSETQ. The CDR3 nucleotides are TGCGCCAGCAGCAACCGGAGGGACAGCAACTCCTACGAGCAGTACTTC. Amino acid sequence: CASSNRRDSNSYEQYF.

The V call is TRBV5-1, the J call TRBJ2-3, with no clear D. V was shortened by 4 bases and J by 2 bases, with 11 bases between the two germline ends. CDR3 length equals 14 residues. Germline V lookup: CDR1 SGHRS, CDR2 YFSETQ. CDR3 bases: TGCGCCAGCAGCGACTTGAAGTCCACAGATACGCAGTATTTT. Residues: CASSDLKSTDTQYF.

The chain employs TRBV7-2 and TRBJ2-7, with D possibly being TRBD2 (5 bases). V gave up 1 base and J gave up 0 bases, with 10 bases separating them. Germline V CDR1 and CDR2: SGHTA, FQGNSA. The CDR3 length is 15 residues. CDR3 coding DNA: TGTGCCAGCAGCTTAGGGGTAGGGAGCTCCTACGAGCAGTACTTC. Encoded protein: CASSLGVGSSYEQYF.

V and J are TRBV7-6 and TRBJ2-5; D gene ambiguous. Trimming pared 2 bases from V and 4 bases from J, leaving 11 bases between. CDR3 length: 14 residues. Germline-derived CDR1 and CDR2 are SGHVS and FNYEAQ. The CDR3 DNA follows: TGTGCCAGCAGCTTAAATGCGAAGAGAGAGACCCAGTACTTC. It codes for CASSLNAKRETQYF.

V usage is TRBV5-6 and J usage is TRBJ1-5; maybe TRBD1 (6 bases). The CDR3 is 13 amino acids. V shed 2 bases and J shed 11 bases, with 14 bases lying between them. Germline values: CDR1 SGHDT, CDR2 YYEEEE. CDR3 loop: CASSFEAGESQHF. In DNA form, the CDR3 reads TGTGCCAGCAGCTTTGAAGCAGGGGAGTCCCAGCATTTT.

The V call is TRBV9, the J call TRBJ1-2; possible D gene TRBD1, 5 bases. Trimming removed 3 bases at V and 4 bases at J, with 10 bases between. Germline values: CDR1 SGDLS, CDR2 YYNGEE. The CDR3 spans 13 residues. CDR3 residues: CASSDGGSYGYTF. The CDR3 region has the DNA TGTGCCAGCAGCGATGGGGGGAGCTATGGCTACACCTTC.

DNA of the CDR3: TGTGCCAGCAGCGCGCGGGACTCGATGTCTGATACGCAGTATTTT. This encodes CASSARDSMSDTQYF. V is TRBV9 and J is TRBJ2-3; D might be TRBD2 (6 bases). With 3 bases removed from V and 6 bases from J, the gap between germline ends came to 17 bases. The germline CDR1 and CDR2 sequences are SGDLS and YYNGEE. There are 15 residues in the CDR3.

This clone came up once. The CDR3 DNA is TGTGCCAGCAGCTTGGAGTCAGGGTCGGGCTATAATTCACCCCTCCACTTT. It encodes CASSLESGSGYNSPLHF. The chain employs TRBV5-6 and TRBJ1-6; a possible D gene is TRBD1 (5 bases). Germline CDR1 reads SGHDT; CDR2 reads YYEEEE. V was cut by 0 bases and J by 3 bases, with 13 bases left in between. The CDR3 is 17 amino acids. Supplemented by reference TRBV5-6 and TRBJ1-6, the full variable domain reads DAGVTQSPTHLIKTRGQQVTLRCSPKSGHDTVSWYQQALGQGPQFIFQYYEEEERQRGNFPDRFSGHQFPNYSSELNVNALLLGDSALYLCASSLESGSGYNSPLHFGNGTRLTVT.

The chain has TRBV7-2 and TRBJ2-4; D is possibly TRBD2 (5 bases). CDR1 is SGHTA and CDR2 is FQGNSA in the germline V gene. The ends were cut back, 1 base at V and 0 bases at J, with 10 bases in the middle. The CDR3 covers 16 residues. The CDR3 sequence: CASSLGPAVAKNIQYF. As DNA, the CDR3 is TGTGCCAGCAGCTTAGGGCCAGCGGTAGCCAAAAACATTCAGTACTTC.

The chain links TRBV7-2 to TRBJ2-1; D is unresolved. CDR1 SGHTA and CDR2 FQGNSA come from the germline V gene. The CDR3 sequence is 14 residues long. Trimming cost V 5 bases and J 5 bases, with 13 bases left between them. This CDR3 is CASSPSYTNNEQFF. DNA for the CDR3: TGTGCCAGCAGCCCGTCATATACAAACAATGAGCAGTTCTTC.

The rearrangement links TRBV5-1 to TRBJ2-7; unclear D gene. V lost 0 bases to trimming and J lost 2 bases, with 6 bases between them. The CDR3 runs 13 residues. Germline V gene sequence: CDR1 SGHRS, CDR2 YFSETQ. The CDR3, as DNA: TGCGCCAGCAGCTTGGATCATCCCTACGAGCAGTACTTC. Amino acids: CASSLDHPYEQYF.

The V call is TRBV19, the J call TRBJ2-1; 8 bases line up with TRBD2. Trimming at V came to 11 bases and at J to 3 bases, leaving 9 bases not matched to a gene. The CDR3 has 14 amino acids. Germline-derived CDR1 and CDR2 are LNHDA and SQIVND (reference sequence). CDR3 protein: CAVKGAGDYNEQFF. The CDR3 DNA is TGTGCCGTAAAGGGAGCGGGAGACTACAATGAGCAGTTCTTC.

This clone was recorded only once. CDR3 coding DNA: TGTGCCAGCAGCGCTCCCCTTTTGAGCTCCTACAATGAGCAGTTCTTC. It codes for CASSAPLLSSYNEQFF. The rearrangement links TRBV7-6 to TRBJ2-1; D not certain. Germline V gives CDR1 SGHVS, CDR2 FNYEAQ. CDR3 length: 16 amino acids. V was clipped by 5 bases and J by 0 bases, with 14 bases between them.

This CDR3 is CASSFGRAKGEQYF. The DNA of the CDR3 is TGCGCCAGCAGCTTCGGCAGGGCGAAGGGGGAGCAGTACTTC. The chain employs TRBV5-1 and TRBJ2-7; possible D gene TRBD1, 5 bases. The CDR3 consists of 14 residues. The V end lost 2 bases, the J end lost 7 bases, and 16 bases lay between the germline ends. Germline V gene data show CDR1 as SGHRS and CDR2 as YFSETQ.

The chain joins TRBV6-1 to TRBJ1-2, with 9 bases that match TRBD1. The CDR3 runs to 13 residues. The ends lost 5 bases at V and 4 bases at J; junction bases unmatched: 2. CDR1 MNHNS and CDR2 SASEGT come from the germline V gene. The CDR3 DNA sequence: TGTGCCAGCAGTCAGGACAGGGGCTATGGCTACACCTTC. It translates to CASSQDRGYGYTF.

This chain uses TRBV4-3 with TRBJ1-6, with D tentatively TRBD1 (6 bases). Trimming shortened V by 0 bases and J by 13 bases, and 19 bases separated the two germline ends. The CDR3 length is 16 residues. Germline lookup yields CDR1 LGHNA and CDR2 YSLEER. CDR3 in amino acids: CASSQEPGVSTWPLHF. The CDR3 DNA reads as TGCGCCAGCAGCCAAGAACCAGGGGTATCTACGTGGCCCCTCCACTTT.

V usage is TRBV7-8 and J usage is TRBJ2-1; 14 bases match TRBD2. CDR3 size: 16 residues. The germline V gene has CDR1 SGHVS and CDR2 FQNEAQ. With 5 bases clipped from V and 5 bases from J, the junction kept 5 bases outside the gene matches. The CDR3 region has the DNA TGTGCCAGCAGCCCACGGACTAGCGGGAGGCACAATGAGCAGTTCTTC. Translating it yields CASSPRTSGRHNEQFF.

The CDR3, as DNA: TGTGCCAGCAGCCTTGGACAGCAGTTCGAGCAGTTCTTC. It translates to CASSLGQQFEQFF. The chain joins TRBV5-4 to TRBJ2-1, with a possible D match to TRBD1 (6 bases). The CDR3 contains 13 residues. Deletions cut 4 bases from V and 10 bases from J, with 15 bases between. Looked up from germline, CDR1 is SGHNT and CDR2 is YYREEE (reference sequence). Using reference TRBV5-4 and TRBJ2-1 for the parts outside the CDR3, the full variable domain is ETGVTQSPTHLIKTRGQQVTLRCSSQSGHNTVSWYQQALGQGPQFIFQYYREEENGRGNFPPRFSGLQFPNYSSELNVNALELDDSALYLCASSLGQQFEQFFGPGTRLTVL.

The V and J genes are TRBV19 and TRBJ2-7, with D possibly TRBD2 on 5 matching bases. Germline CDR1 reads LNHDA; CDR2 reads SQIVND (reference sequence). The CDR3 runs 13 residues. V was pared by 3 bases and J by 5 bases, with 11 bases between. The CDR3 region is CASSMRVRDEQYF. DNA of the CDR3: TGTGCCAGTAGTATGAGGGTAAGGGACGAGCAGTACTTC.

This chain links TRBV6-1 with TRBJ1-5; the D is unclear. Trimming took off 8 bases at V and 1 base at J, with 12 bases between the two ends. Germline V lookup: CDR1 MNHNS, CDR2 SASEGT. The CDR3 contains 14 residues. CDR3 in DNA: TGTGCCAGCCTGTCTGGCGGGAGCAATCAGCCCCAGCATTTT. This codes for CASLSGGSNQPQHF.

J is TRBJ2-1 and V is TRBV2, with TRBD2 as a possible D gene (5 bases). Germline V CDR1 and CDR2: SNHLY, FYNNEI. This CDR3 is built from 16 residues. V was pared by 3 bases and J by 0 bases, with 12 bases between. CDR3 sequence reads: CASSDPDRGSYNEQFF. The CDR3 nucleotides read TGTGCCAGCAGTGATCCCGACCGGGGCTCCTACAATGAGCAGTTCTTC.

The rearrangement uses TRBV4-1 and TRBJ2-7, with TRBD1 as a possible D gene (5 bases). The V gene's germline CDR1 is MGHRA and CDR2 YSYEKL. Trimming shortened V by 0 bases and J by 2 bases, and 11 bases separated the two germline ends. This CDR3 is built from 15 residues. The CDR3 DNA follows: TGCGCCAGCAGCCAAGATCGTCCAGGGCCCTACGAGCAGTACTTC. It is translated as CASSQDRPGPYEQYF.

This clone appeared once. The gene calls are TRBV5-1 and TRBJ2-2; TRBD1 agrees at 10 bases. After removal of 5 bases from V and 6 bases from J, the junction contained 10 bases not matched to a gene. CDR1 and CDR2 (germline): SGHRS, YFSETQ. The CDR3 length is 16 residues. The CDR3 DNA reads TGCGCCAGCAGTCGTCCCGGGACAGGGGTTGCCGGGGAGCTGTTTTTT. Encoded protein: CASSRPGTGVAGELFF.

This chain joins TRBV5-1 and TRBJ1-1; the match to TRBD1 covers 10 bases. CDR3 length equals 16 residues. Germline loops: CDR1 SGHRS, CDR2 YFSETQ. J was trimmed by 7 bases and V by 4 bases; bases with no gene match: 13. The DNA for the CDR3 is TGCGCCAGCAGCGCGACAGGGGGCGGAGGTATCGGTGAAGCTTTCTTT. Amino acid sequence: CASSATGGGGIGEAFF. Full variable domain (remainder filled in from reference TRBV5-1 and TRBJ1-1): KAGVTQTPRYLIKTRGQQVTLSCSPISGHRSVSWYQQTPGQGLQFLFEYFSETQRNKGNFPGRFSGRQFSNSRSEMNVSTLELGDSALYLCASSATGGGGIGEAFFGQGTRLTVV.

The chain has TRBV2 and TRBJ1-6; a weak D match, TRBD1 (6 bases). This CDR3 region has 16 residues. The ends were cut back, 6 bases at V and 3 bases at J, with 15 bases in the middle. CDR1 and CDR2 from the germline V gene are SNHLY and FYNNEI. The CDR3 protein is CASRETGVYYNSPLHF. CDR3 in DNA: TGTGCCAGCAGGGAGACAGGCGTATACTATAATTCACCCCTCCACTTT.

The genes are TRBV18 and TRBJ1-5; TRBD1 agrees at 8 bases. Unmatched junction bases numbered 0, after V lost 4 bases and J lost 1 base. Germline V gene sequence: CDR1 KGHSH, CDR2 LQKENI. This CDR3 is 14 amino acids long. CDR3 sequence reads: CASSRDRSNQPQHF. The CDR3 DNA sequence: TGTGCCAGCTCACGGGACAGGAGCAATCAGCCCCAGCATTTT.

V gene TRBV27 combines with J gene TRBJ1-1; D perhaps matches TRBD1 (5 bases). The V and J ends lost 4 bases and 1 base respectively, with 19 bases between them. This CDR3 contains 17 residues. Germline loops: CDR1 MNHEY, CDR2 SMNVEV (reference sequence). The CDR3 loop reads CASSYSGRGWGNTEAFF. In nucleotides, the CDR3 is TGTGCCAGCAGTTATTCCGGGAGGGGATGGGGGAACACTGAAGCTTTCTTT.